At least ten counts were recorded for the clone carrying this T cell receptor (beta chain). The antigen is unknown. RNA transcripts were the source from which TCR beta CDR3 regions were amplified. After a first-round RT-PCR with HTBI primers, a second-round multiplex PCR was run. Each CDR3 protein is one row after TCRdb ran MiXCR on the multiplex PCR reads. The sample records roughly 400,000 distinct CDR3 sequences, approximately 20% being singletons. These data originate in a study of Graves' ophthalmopathy and Graves' hyperthyroidism. Broader study findings: A 13-signature model separated ophthalmopathy from stable hyperthyroidism, around 90% sensitivity, around 81% specificity.

The V gene lost 2 bases and the J gene lost 3 bases, with 13 bases spanning the gap. Per the germline V gene, CDR1 is MNHEY and CDR2 is SMNVEV (reference sequence). This CDR3 is built from 15 residues. V is TRBV27 and J is TRBJ1-1; TRBD1 is a possible D gene (5 bases). The sequence came from a woman in her late teens or twenties with Graves' ophthalmopathy. Sequenced input: peripheral blood. DNA for the CDR3: TGTGCCAGCAGTTTAAGTGCAGGGAGATACACTGAAGCTTTCTTT. Its protein product is CASSLSAGRYTEAFF.